This entry features one T cell receptor (beta chain) sequence. Generated by immunoSEQ multiplex PCR, the TCRdb table keeps only in-frame clones and is missing some. The sample gives approximately 45,000 clones, approximately 90% of which show up once; approximately 2.9% is in the top ten. The record originates from a study of T cell changes during pregnancy in multiple sclerosis. CDR1 is SGHNT, CDR2 YYREEE, per germline (reference sequence). With 2 bases clipped from V and 7 bases from J, the junction kept 5 bases outside the gene matches. This CDR3 contains 13 residues. The origin of this receptor is a female donor with multiple sclerosis, enrolled in a pregnancy study. The source was CD8+ T cells from peripheral blood mononuclear cells, collected in the second trimester of pregnancy. This chain uses TRBV5-4 with TRBJ1-1; 7 bases align to TRBD1. DNA for the CDR3: TGTGCCAGCAGCTTACGAGGGGGCGTTGAAGCTTTCTTT. Its protein is CASSLRGGVEAFF. Filled out from reference TRBV5-4 and TRBJ1-1, the complete variable domain reads ETGVTQSPTHLIKTRGQQVTLRCSSQSGHNTVSWYQQALGQGPQFIFQYYREEENGRGNFPPRFSGLQFPNYSSELNVNALELDDSALYLCASSLRGGVEAFFGQGTRLTVV.